The rows below give T cell receptor beta chains drawn from one sample of a study of Graves' ophthalmopathy and Graves' hyperthyroidism. MiXCR, applied by TCRdb to the multiplex PCR reads, yields one record per CDR3 protein. The table lists about half a million distinct CDR3 sequences, approximately 15% of them singletons, with about 10% in the top ten. Sequenced material: blood. The receptors were sampled from a woman aged 30 to 39 with Graves' ophthalmopathy. The CDR3 runs from the conserved cysteine through the conserved F or W. Fields, in order: J gene, V gene, clone size, D gene, CDR3 protein, CDR3 DNA. The D gene is left open where the match is weak. Only part of the rows carry a size: once, few, many, or a class if the clone is expanded.

J gene: TRBJ1-3
V gene: TRBV14
clone size: many
D gene: NA
CDR3 protein: CASSQVSQDSGNTIYF
CDR3 DNA: TGTGCCAGCAGCCAAGTATCACAGGACTCTGGAAACACCATATATTTT

J gene: TRBJ2-7
V gene: TRBV28
clone size: few
D gene: NA
CDR3 protein: CASSLLRLGESYEQYF
CDR3 DNA: TGTGCCAGCAGTTTGTTACGATTGGGCGAATCCTACGAGCAGTACTTC

J gene: TRBJ2-7
V gene: TRBV10-2
clone size: NA
D gene: TRBD1
CDR3 protein: CASSAMVGTGAYEQYF
CDR3 DNA: TGCGCCAGCAGCGCGATGGTCGGGACAGGGGCCTACGAGCAGTACTTC

J gene: TRBJ2-7
V gene: TRBV13
clone size: many
D gene: TRBD2
CDR3 protein: CASSLTSGLVSYEQYF
CDR3 DNA: TGTGCCAGCAGCTTAACTAGCGGGCTCGTCTCCTACGAGCAGTACTTC

J gene: TRBJ1-6
V gene: TRBV6-1
clone size: few
D gene: NA
CDR3 protein: CASSHLHF
CDR3 DNA: TGTGCCAGCAGTCATCTCCACTTT

J gene: TRBJ2-2
V gene: TRBV6-5
clone size: NA
D gene: NA
CDR3 protein: CASSYDGSNTGELFF
CDR3 DNA: TGTGCCAGCAGTTACGACGGATCGAACACCGGGGAGCTGTTTTTT

J gene: TRBJ1-2
V gene: TRBV9
clone size: many
D gene: NA
CDR3 protein: CASSVYGAYGYTF
CDR3 DNA: TGTGCCAGCAGCGTGTACGGGGCTTATGGCTACACCTTC

J gene: TRBJ2-7
V gene: TRBV25-1
clone size: few
D gene: TRBD1
CDR3 protein: CASSLGQAIDEQYF
CDR3 DNA: TGTGCCAGCAGCCTGGGACAGGCTATTGACGAGCAGTACTTC

J gene: TRBJ2-7
V gene: TRBV5-1
clone size: many
D gene: TRBD1
CDR3 protein: CASSFRDRSYEQYF
CDR3 DNA: TGCGCCAGCAGCTTCCGGGACAGATCCTACGAGCAGTACTTC

J gene: TRBJ2-7
V gene: TRBV29-1
clone size: NA
D gene: TRBD1
CDR3 protein: CSITTGGYHEQYF
CDR3 DNA: TGCAGCATTACGACAGGGGGCTACCACGAGCAGTACTTC

J gene: TRBJ1-2
V gene: TRBV5-8
clone size: many
D gene: NA
CDR3 protein: CASSLAGWNGYTF
CDR3 DNA: TGTGCCAGCAGCTTGGCAGGGTGGAATGGCTACACCTTC

J gene: TRBJ1-6
V gene: TRBV27
clone size: many
D gene: NA
CDR3 protein: CASSLMGYSPLHF
CDR3 DNA: TGTGCCAGCAGTTTAATGGGGTACTCACCCCTCCACTTT

J gene: TRBJ1-5
V gene: TRBV20-1
clone size: many
D gene: NA
CDR3 protein: CSASREGSNQPQHF
CDR3 DNA: TGCAGTGCCTCCCGGGAGGGCAGCAATCAGCCCCAGCATTTT

J gene: TRBJ2-7
V gene: TRBV4-1
clone size: NA
D gene: NA
CDR3 protein: CVSSQAGAYEQYF
CDR3 DNA: TGCGTCAGCAGCCAGGCGGGGGCATACGAGCAGTACTTC

J gene: TRBJ2-7
V gene: TRBV2
clone size: many
D gene: NA
CDR3 protein: CASIARKGPDEQYF
CDR3 DNA: TGTGCCAGCATCGCCAGGAAGGGACCGGACGAGCAGTACTTC

J gene: TRBJ2-7
V gene: TRBV7-2
clone size: many
D gene: NA
CDR3 protein: CASSQDFSSYEQYF
CDR3 DNA: TGTGCCAGCAGCCAAGATTTTAGCTCCTACGAGCAGTACTTC

J gene: TRBJ2-7
V gene: TRBV20-1
clone size: many
D gene: TRBD1
CDR3 protein: CSAPGQGNSYEQYF
CDR3 DNA: TGCAGTGCTCCCGGACAGGGAAATTCCTACGAGCAGTACTTC

J gene: TRBJ2-7
V gene: TRBV4-1
clone size: few
D gene: NA
CDR3 protein: CASSHPGGLYEQYF
CDR3 DNA: TGCGCCAGCAGCCACCCGGGGGGCCTATACGAGCAGTACTTC

J gene: TRBJ1-2
V gene: TRBV7-9
clone size: NA
D gene: NA
CDR3 protein: CASSFPQGDGYTF
CDR3 DNA: TGTGCCAGCAGCTTTCCCCAGGGAGACGGCTACACCTTC

J gene: TRBJ2-5
V gene: TRBV7-2
clone size: many
D gene: TRBD2
CDR3 protein: CASSLGLAGGSQSGF
CDR3 DNA: TGTGCCAGCAGCTTGGGACTAGCGGGGGGCTCCCAAAGCGGATTC

J gene: TRBJ1-1
V gene: TRBV12-3/TRBV12-4
clone size: many
D gene: NA
CDR3 protein: CASRSGRRGTEAFF
CDR3 DNA: TGTGCCAGCAGATCGGGACGCCGGGGCACTGAAGCTTTCTTT

J gene: TRBJ2-7
V gene: TRBV29-1
clone size: many
D gene: TRBD1
CDR3 protein: CSVRQGWYEQYF
CDR3 DNA: TGCAGCGTCCGACAGGGGTGGTACGAGCAGTACTTC

J gene: TRBJ2-4
V gene: TRBV20-1
clone size: NA
D gene: TRBD1
CDR3 protein: CSAGTGDLIAKNIQYF
CDR3 DNA: TGCAGCGCCGGGACAGGAGACTTAATAGCCAAAAACATTCAGTACTTC

J gene: TRBJ1-1
V gene: TRBV12-3/TRBV12-4
clone size: many
D gene: NA
CDR3 protein: CASSLLFTNTEAFF
CDR3 DNA: TGTGCCAGCAGTTTGCTCTTCACGAACACTGAAGCTTTCTTT

J gene: TRBJ2-7
V gene: TRBV6-5
clone size: NA
D gene: NA
CDR3 protein: CASSFGPAVGYGQYF
CDR3 DNA: TGTGCCAGCAGTTTCGGGCCAGCCGTTGGCTACGGGCAGTACTTC

J gene: TRBJ1-5
V gene: TRBV4-1
clone size: many
D gene: NA
CDR3 protein: CASSHRTGNQPQHF
CDR3 DNA: TGCGCCAGCAGCCACCGGACAGGCAATCAGCCCCAGCATTTT

J gene: TRBJ2-7
V gene: TRBV12-3/TRBV12-4
clone size: NA
D gene: NA
CDR3 protein: CASNLRLVGGEQYF
CDR3 DNA: TGTGCCAGCAATTTAAGGCTAGTCGGGGGCGAGCAGTACTTC

J gene: TRBJ2-2
V gene: TRBV6-2/TRBV6-3
clone size: many
D gene: NA
CDR3 protein: CASSPRRTVSTGELFF
CDR3 DNA: TGTGCCAGCAGTCCTAGACGGACAGTCTCCACCGGGGAGCTGTTTTTT

J gene: TRBJ2-7
V gene: TRBV6-1
clone size: many
D gene: NA
CDR3 protein: CASREGRGIYEQYF
CDR3 DNA: TGTGCCAGCAGGGAGGGGCGAGGGATCTACGAGCAGTACTTC

J gene: TRBJ1-1
V gene: TRBV11-2
clone size: NA
D gene: NA
CDR3 protein: CASSFNRGAEAFF
CDR3 DNA: TGTGCCAGCAGCTTTAATAGGGGGGCTGAAGCTTTCTTT

J gene: TRBJ2-7
V gene: TRBV15
clone size: many
D gene: NA
CDR3 protein: CATSRELGYEQYF
CDR3 DNA: TGTGCCACCAGCCGGGAGCTTGGGTACGAGCAGTACTTC

J gene: TRBJ2-7
V gene: TRBV12-3/TRBV12-4
clone size: many
D gene: NA
CDR3 protein: CASSPTGITSYEQYF
CDR3 DNA: TGTGCCAGCAGCCCCACAGGGATTACCTCCTACGAGCAGTACTTC

J gene: TRBJ2-7
V gene: TRBV7-2
clone size: NA
D gene: TRBD2
CDR3 protein: CASSLAPGGSGSYEQYF
CDR3 DNA: TGTGCCAGCAGCTTAGCGCCGGGGGGGAGCGGGTCCTACGAGCAGTACTTC

J gene: TRBJ2-2
V gene: TRBV12-3/TRBV12-4
clone size: many
D gene: NA
CDR3 protein: CASSTLVVAGELFF
CDR3 DNA: TGTGCCAGCAGTACACTAGTGGTGGCCGGGGAGCTGTTTTTT

J gene: TRBJ2-2
V gene: TRBV6-1
clone size: many
D gene: NA
CDR3 protein: CATEQRMNTGELFF
CDR3 DNA: TGTGCTACGGAACAGAGGATGAACACCGGGGAGCTGTTTTTT

J gene: TRBJ2-7
V gene: TRBV7-3
clone size: many
D gene: NA
CDR3 protein: CASSSLDGRRETYEQYF
CDR3 DNA: TGTGCCAGCAGCTCCCTCGATGGGAGGCGAGAAACCTACGAGCAGTACTTC

J gene: TRBJ1-2
V gene: TRBV27
clone size: many
D gene: NA
CDR3 protein: CASSPQRFNYGYTF
CDR3 DNA: TGTGCCAGCAGTCCCCAGCGATTTAACTATGGCTACACCTTC

J gene: TRBJ1-1
V gene: TRBV6-5
clone size: many
D gene: NA
CDR3 protein: CASSYSYTNTEAFF
CDR3 DNA: TGTGCCAGCAGTTACTCATACACGAACACTGAAGCTTTCTTT

J gene: TRBJ1-2
V gene: TRBV2
clone size: many
D gene: TRBD1
CDR3 protein: CASSDPGQGANGYTF
CDR3 DNA: TGTGCCAGCAGTGATCCGGGACAGGGGGCTAATGGCTACACCTTC

J gene: TRBJ2-5
V gene: TRBV6-2/TRBV6-3
clone size: few
D gene: NA
CDR3 protein: CASSSLTLTQYF
CDR3 DNA: TGTGCCAGCAGTTCACTTACATTGACCCAGTACTTC

J gene: TRBJ1-2
V gene: TRBV20-1
clone size: many
D gene: NA
CDR3 protein: CSARDISGYNGYTF
CDR3 DNA: TGCAGTGCTAGAGATATCTCAGGGTATAATGGCTACACCTTC

J gene: TRBJ2-7
V gene: TRBV30
clone size: few
D gene: NA
CDR3 protein: CAWSGGGGPYEQYF
CDR3 DNA: TGTGCCTGGAGTGGGGGGGGCGGACCCTACGAGCAGTACTTC

J gene: TRBJ2-2
V gene: TRBV11-2
clone size: many
D gene: NA
CDR3 protein: CASRRAPSNTGELFF
CDR3 DNA: TGTGCCAGCCGGCGAGCGCCATCGAACACCGGGGAGCTGTTTTTT

J gene: TRBJ1-5
V gene: TRBV12-3/TRBV12-4
clone size: many
D gene: NA
CDR3 protein: CASSGGFNQPQHF
CDR3 DNA: TGTGCCAGCAGTGGGGGATTCAATCAGCCCCAGCATTTT

J gene: TRBJ2-2
V gene: TRBV27
clone size: many
D gene: NA
CDR3 protein: CASSFGTLNTGELFF
CDR3 DNA: TGTGCCAGCAGTTTTGGGACATTGAACACCGGGGAGCTGTTTTTT

J gene: TRBJ1-2
V gene: TRBV19
clone size: NA
D gene: NA
CDR3 protein: CASSPQGQGGTYGYTF
CDR3 DNA: TGTGCCAGTAGTCCCCAAGGGCAGGGCGGAACCTATGGCTACACCTTC

J gene: TRBJ1-5
V gene: TRBV6-1
clone size: many
D gene: TRBD1
CDR3 protein: CASRPDRARNQPQHF
CDR3 DNA: TGTGCCAGCAGGCCAGACAGGGCCCGCAATCAGCCCCAGCATTTT

J gene: TRBJ1-1
V gene: TRBV6-5
clone size: many
D gene: NA
CDR3 protein: CASSFPRTVNTEAFF
CDR3 DNA: TGTGCCAGCAGTTTCCCTCGGACGGTGAACACTGAAGCTTTCTTT

J gene: TRBJ1-6
V gene: TRBV30
clone size: many
D gene: NA
CDR3 protein: CAWSVRDRLNSPLHF
CDR3 DNA: TGTGCCTGGAGTGTAAGGGACCGCTTAAATTCACCCCTCCACTTT

J gene: TRBJ1-1
V gene: TRBV5-1
clone size: NA
D gene: NA
CDR3 protein: CASSLENRVLNTEAFF
CDR3 DNA: TGCGCCAGCAGCCTCGAAAACAGGGTTCTGAACACTGAAGCTTTCTTT

J gene: TRBJ2-7
V gene: TRBV6-1
clone size: NA
D gene: NA
CDR3 protein: CATQTPPLFEQYF
CDR3 DNA: TGTGCCACCCAGACTCCACCTCTCTTCGAGCAGTACTTC

J gene: TRBJ2-7
V gene: TRBV30
clone size: many
D gene: NA
CDR3 protein: CAWRQGRSFYEQYF
CDR3 DNA: TGTGCCTGGAGGCAGGGGCGGTCCTTCTACGAGCAGTACTTC

J gene: TRBJ1-5
V gene: TRBV19
clone size: many
D gene: TRBD1
CDR3 protein: CASGQGFTSNQPQHF
CDR3 DNA: TGTGCCAGTGGACAGGGCTTTACTAGCAATCAGCCCCAGCATTTT

J gene: TRBJ1-2
V gene: TRBV27
clone size: many
D gene: NA
CDR3 protein: CASRGTYGYTF
CDR3 DNA: TGTGCCAGCAGGGGGACCTATGGCTACACCTTC